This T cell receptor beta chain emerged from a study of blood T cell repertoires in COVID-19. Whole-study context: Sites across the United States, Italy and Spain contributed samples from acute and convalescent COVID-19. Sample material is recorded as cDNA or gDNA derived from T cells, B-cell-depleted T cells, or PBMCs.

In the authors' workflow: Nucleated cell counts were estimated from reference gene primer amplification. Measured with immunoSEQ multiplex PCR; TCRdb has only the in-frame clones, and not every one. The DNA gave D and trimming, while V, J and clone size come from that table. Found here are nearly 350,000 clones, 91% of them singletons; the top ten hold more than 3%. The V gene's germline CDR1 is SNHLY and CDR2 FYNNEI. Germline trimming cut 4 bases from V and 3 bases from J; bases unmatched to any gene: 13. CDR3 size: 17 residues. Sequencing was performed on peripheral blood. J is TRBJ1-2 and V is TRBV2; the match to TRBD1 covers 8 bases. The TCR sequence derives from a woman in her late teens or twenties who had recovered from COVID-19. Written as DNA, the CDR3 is TGTGCCAGCAGTGTACCGACAGGGGCCCCTTCGGACTATGGCTACACCTTC. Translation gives CASSVPTGAPSDYGYTF.